This T cell receptor beta chain was recovered during a study of patients and donors after allogeneic stem cell transplantation. A single record per CDR3 protein comes from TCRdb applying MiXCR to the RT-PCR reads. The sample carries a few hundred thousand distinct CDR3 sequences, 12% to 15% recorded once. This CDR3 region has 13 residues. The germline V and J ends were trimmed by 6 bases and 6 bases, with 9 bases remaining between them. This receptor was taken from a human donor who was either an allogeneic HSCT recipient or a stem cell or donor lymphocyte infusion donor (not recorded which). It is not recorded whose cells these are; they may come from a transplant donor. This chain uses TRBV12-3 or TRBV12-4 with TRBJ1-6; D is perhaps TRBD1 (5 bases). Sequencing used blood, either unsorted or a sorted T cell fraction (not recorded which). The CDR3 sequence: CASRAGRNSPLHF. CDR3 DNA: TGTGCCAGCAGAGCGGGGCGTAATTCACCCCTCCACTTT.